These 14 T cell receptor beta chains were all obtained from the same sample, sequenced in a study of blood T cell repertoires in COVID-19. Only in-frame clones appear in the TCRdb table, and some are missing; sequencing was by immunoSEQ multiplex PCR. Here the sample spans about 320,000 clones, about 87% being singletons. The sample was PBMCs or T cells enriched from blood (not recorded which). The receptors stem from a woman aged 18 to 35 who had recovered from COVID-19.

The V call is TRBV6-1, the J call TRBJ1-1, with D possibly matching TRBD1 (6 bases). Germline V gene sequence: CDR1 MNHNS, CDR2 SASEGT. The V and J ends lost 2 bases and 3 bases respectively, with 22 bases between them. The length of the CDR3 is 18 residues. The CDR3 region has the DNA TGTGCCAGCAGTGAAACAGAAGGGGGATCAGTACTGGACACTGAAGCTTTCTTT. Amino acids: CASSETEGGSVLDTEAFF.

The chain links TRBV5-1 to TRBJ2-1, with 8 nucleotides matching TRBD2. CDR1 SGHRS and CDR2 YFSETQ come from the germline V gene. V shed 1 base, J shed 8 bases, and the junction held 8 bases outside the gene matches. The CDR3 loop spans 15 amino acids. The chain's CDR3 is CASSLSGGLAHEQFF. The CDR3 DNA reads as TGCGCCAGCAGCTTGTCCGGAGGACTAGCCCATGAGCAGTTCTTC.

This rearrangement joins TRBV19 to TRBJ1-4, with TRBD1 as a possible D gene (5 bases). V was cut by 6 bases and J by 8 bases, with 7 bases left in between. In germline, CDR1 is LNHDA, CDR2 SQIVND (reference sequence). This CDR3 is 11 amino acids long. The CDR3 DNA is TGTGCCAGTAGGCGGGACGAAAAACTGTTTTTT. Translated: CASRRDEKLFF.

The chain recombines TRBV7-9 with TRBJ2-1, with TRBD2 matching 12 bases. The CDR3 extends over 19 amino acids. Unmatched junction bases numbered 9, after V lost 3 bases and J lost 0 bases. Germline CDR1 is SEHNR and CDR2 is FQNEAQ (reference sequence). The CDR3, as DNA: TGTGCCAGCAGCTTGGGGCAGACTAGCGGGGGACCCTCCTACAATGAGCAGTTCTTC. Amino acids: CASSLGQTSGGPSYNEQFF.

This chain links TRBV30 with TRBJ1-5; TRBD1 might be the D (5 bases). Germline values: CDR1 GTSNPN, CDR2 SVGIG (reference sequence). The CDR3 has 13 residues. V lost 4 bases to trimming and J lost 7 bases, with 14 bases between them. CDR3 region: CAWNPRVDQPQHF. The CDR3 DNA is TGTGCCTGGAATCCCAGGGTGGACCAGCCCCAGCATTTT.

The chain combines TRBV7-9 with TRBJ1-6; 7 bases agree with TRBD1. Germline loops: CDR1 SEHNR, CDR2 FQNEAQ (reference sequence). The V segment lost 3 bases and the J segment 10 bases; nucleotides outside the gene matches: 9. This CDR3 has 15 amino acids. The CDR3 region is CASSFDTGVSSPLHF. CDR3 coding DNA: TGTGCCAGCAGCTTTGATACAGGGGTTAGCTCACCCCTCCACTTT.

This chain links TRBV19 with TRBJ2-7, with 7 bases fitting TRBD1. Looked up from germline, CDR1 is LNHDA and CDR2 is SQIVND (reference sequence). The J segment lost 1 base and the V segment lost 4 bases, leaving 1 base of the junction unmatched. CDR3 length: 13 amino acids. This CDR3 reads CASSRDSSYEQYF. For the CDR3, the DNA is TGTGCCAGTAGTAGGGACAGTTCCTACGAGCAGTACTTC.

This chain joins TRBV6-5 and TRBJ2-7, with a tentative D call TRBD2 (6 bases). CDR3 length: 15 amino acids. The germline CDR1 and CDR2 sequences are MNHEY and SVGAGI. Trimming pared 2 bases from V and 3 bases from J, leaving 14 bases between. The CDR3 sequence is CASSYPGGEYYEQYF. The CDR3 DNA follows: TGTGCCAGCAGTTACCCCGGAGGGGAATACTACGAGCAGTACTTC.

This clone showed up just a few times. This sequence joins TRBV18 and TRBJ1-4, with 7 bases that match TRBD1. The CDR3 loop spans 14 amino acids. Germline lookup yields CDR1 KGHSH and CDR2 LQKENI. Unmatched junction bases numbered 3, after V lost 1 base and J lost 7 bases. CDR3 coding DNA: TGTGCCAGCTCACCACAGGGGGCCACTGAAAAACTGTTTTTT. Amino acid sequence: CASSPQGATEKLFF.

The rearrangement joins TRBV6-5 to TRBJ1-1; TRBD1 matches 8 bases. The V and J ends lost 6 bases and 4 bases, in that order; junction bases with no gene match: 7. CDR1 MNHEY and CDR2 SVGAGI come from the germline V gene. The CDR3 spans 14 residues. CDR3 coding DNA: TGTGCCAGCAGCCACGAGACAGGGGCCACTGAAGCTTTCTTT. Protein sequence: CASSHETGATEAFF.

This clone was found once. The genes are TRBV7-8 and TRBJ1-4, with a weak D call TRBD1 (6 bases). This CDR3 is built from 14 residues. Trimming removed 3 bases from V and 8 bases from J, with 13 bases in between. CDR1 and CDR2 from the germline V gene are SGHVS and FQNEAQ. CDR3: CASSFRTVEEKLFF. In nucleotides, the CDR3 is TGTGCCAGCAGCTTTCGGACAGTAGAGGAAAAACTGTTTTTT.

The chain employs TRBV6-5 and TRBJ2-7, with D possibly being TRBD1 (5 bases). Germline V gene sequence: CDR1 MNHEY, CDR2 SVGAGI. V was shortened by 0 bases and J by 3 bases, with 12 bases between the two germline ends. CDR3 length equals 15 residues. DNA of the CDR3: TGTGCCAGCAGTTACTCACCAGGGCCCAGCTACGAGCAGTACTTC. Translating gives CASSYSPGPSYEQYF.

The CDR3 nucleotides are TGCGCCAGCAGCATCCAGGGGGGTCGCGAGCAGTACTTC. It is translated as CASSIQGGREQYF. The V gene is TRBV5-1, the J gene TRBJ2-7, with D possibly TRBD1 on 7 matching bases. This CDR3 has 13 residues. In germline, CDR1 is SGHRS, CDR2 YFSETQ. Trimming removed 4 bases from V and 6 bases from J, with 14 bases in between.

This chain uses TRBV5-5 with TRBJ1-4; 10 bases are a match to TRBD1. The CDR3 sequence is 15 residues long. V shed 5 bases and J 7 bases; nucleotides not matched to a gene: 8. The germline gives CDR1 SGHKS, CDR2 YYEKEE (reference sequence). The CDR3 protein is CASSRAGQGTEKLFF. CDR3 DNA: TGTGCCAGCAGTCGCGCGGGACAGGGGACTGAAAAACTGTTTTTT. The complete variable domain, with remaining parts taken from reference TRBV5-5 and TRBJ1-4, reads DAGVTQSPTHLIKTRGQQVTLRCSPISGHKSVSWYQQVLGQGPQFIFQYYEKEERGRGNFPDRFSARQFPNYSSELNVNALLLGDSALYLCASSRAGQGTEKLFFGSGTQLSVL.